These 13 T cell receptor beta chains were sequenced from one sample in a study of blood T cell repertoires in COVID-19. The table came from immunoSEQ multiplex PCR; TCRdb's copy has only in-frame clones and leaves some out. The table shows roughly 250,000 clones, with roughly three quarters occurring only once. The sequencing input was peripheral blood. The source of these receptors is a middle-aged woman with active or convalescent COVID-19.

The rearrangement links TRBV6-5 to TRBJ1-5; TRBD1 might be the D (6 bases). Germline V gene data show CDR1 as MNHEY and CDR2 as SVGAGI. V lost 6 bases, J lost 1 base, and 10 bases lay in between. The CDR3 spans 14 residues. The chain's CDR3 is CASRARGSNQPQHF. CDR3 bases: TGTGCCAGCAGGGCAAGGGGGAGCAATCAGCCCCAGCATTTT.

This sequence joins TRBV30 and TRBJ1-1; D may be TRBD1 (5 bases). V lost 1 base, J lost 0 bases, and 9 bases lay in between. There are 14 residues in the CDR3. The germline gives CDR1 GTSNPN, CDR2 SVGIG (reference sequence). In DNA form, the CDR3 reads TGTGCCTGGAGTGGTGGGACTTTGAACACTGAAGCTTTCTTT. This sequence encodes CAWSGGTLNTEAFF.

This clone was recorded once. At the DNA level, this CDR3 is encoded by other sequences in the same sample as well. The chain links TRBV10-3 to TRBJ1-4; 7 bases map to TRBD1. Germline V gene lookup returns CDR1 ENHRY and CDR2 SYGVKD. With 6 bases clipped from V and 5 bases from J, the junction kept 3 bases outside the gene matches. CDR3 size: 13 residues. The CDR3 DNA is TGTGCCATCAGAGACAGGGCAAATGAAAAACTGTTTTTT. Translating gives CAIRDRANEKLFF.

J is TRBJ2-7 and V is TRBV3-1 (or the pseudogene TRBV3-2); TRBD1 is a possible D gene (5 bases). The CDR3 runs 15 residues. Between the trimmed V and J ends, which lost 3 bases and 1 base, there was a span of 13 bases. Germline V gene lookup returns CDR1 LGHDT and CDR2 YNNKEL (reference sequence). CDR3: CASSHPGARSYEQYF. The CDR3 bases are TGTGCCAGCAGCCACCCTGGGGCTAGGTCCTACGAGCAGTACTTC.

The chain employs TRBV2 and TRBJ1-5; 9 nucleotides line up with TRBD1. The germline V gene encodes CDR1 SNHLY and CDR2 FYNNEI. V lost 8 bases and J lost 7; bases outside the gene matches: 9. There are 14 residues in the CDR3. CDR3 coding DNA: TGTGCCAGCGGGAACGGACAGGGGAGGCAGCCCCAGCATTTT. This sequence encodes CASGNGQGRQPQHF. Complete variable domain (other parts from reference TRBV2 and TRBJ1-5): EPEVTQTPSHQVTQMGQEVILRCVPISNHLYFYWYRQILGQKVEFLVSFYNNEISEKSEIFDDQFSVERPDGSNFTLKIRSTKLEDSAMYFCASGNGQGRQPQHFGDGTRLSIL.

The chain recombines TRBV5-5 with TRBJ2-3, with 12 bases identical to TRBD1. The CDR3 totals 16 residues. Trimming took 7 bases from V and 2 from J; bases not matched to a gene: 8. Germline V gene sequence: CDR1 SGHKS, CDR2 YYEKEE (reference sequence). DNA of the CDR3: TGTGCCAGCCGGGACAGGGGGCTGGTGGACACAGATACGCAGTATTTT. Translation: CASRDRGLVDTDTQYF.

V and J are TRBV6-2 or TRBV6-3 and TRBJ1-2; weak D call: TRBD1 (6 bases). This CDR3 contains 14 residues. V was trimmed by 6 bases and J by 5 bases, leaving 16 bases between them. Germline-derived CDR1 and CDR2 are MNHEY and SVGEGT. As DNA, the CDR3 is TGTGCCAGCAGCCAAACCCGGGACAATTATGGCTACACCTTC. Amino acids: CASSQTRDNYGYTF.

CDR3: CASSFGGGTETQYF. As DNA, the CDR3 is TGTGCCAGCAGCTTTGGGGGGGGCACGGAGACCCAGTACTTC. The chain couples TRBV11-2 to TRBJ2-5, with a tentative D call TRBD2 (7 bases). Germline CDR1 is SGHAT and CDR2 is FQNNGV. V was clipped by 3 bases and J by 5 bases, with 13 bases between them. CDR3 length equals 14 residues.

The chain recombines TRBV21-1 with TRBJ2-5; whether TRBD1, the table's D call, matches the DNA was not checked. TRBV21-1 is described as a pseudogene. This CDR3 is 17 amino acids long. The chain's CDR3 is CASTTILDRALQETQYF. As DNA, the CDR3 is TGTGCCAGCACGACGATACTCGACAGGGCCCTTCAAGAGACCCAGTACTTC.

The chain is built from TRBV7-3 and TRBJ1-1, with unresolved D. The CDR3 length is 15 residues. Trimming took 4 bases from V and 1 from J, leaving 13 bases between them. CDR1 is SGHTA and CDR2 is FQGTGA in the germline V gene. The CDR3 sequence is CASSSRVGGNTEAFF. CDR3 bases: TGTGCCAGCAGCTCCCGTGTTGGAGGGAACACTGAAGCTTTCTTT.

The chain links TRBV11-2 to TRBJ1-2; maybe TRBD1 (5 bases). CDR1 is SGHAT and CDR2 is FQNNGV in the germline V gene. This CDR3 spans 14 amino acids. The V end was cut by 4 bases, the J end by 4 bases, with 13 bases between. The chain's CDR3 is CASSSPLGAYGYTF. The CDR3 DNA reads as TGTGCCAGCAGCTCCCCTCTAGGGGCCTATGGCTACACCTTC.

The chain recombines TRBV2 with TRBJ2-3; 14 nucleotides line up with TRBD2. CDR1 SNHLY and CDR2 FYNNEI come from the germline V gene. Trimming at V came to 8 bases and at J to 6 bases, leaving 7 bases not matched to a gene. The CDR3 contains 15 residues. In DNA form, the CDR3 reads TGTGCCAGCCGAGGACTAGCGGGGGGATGGGATACGCAGTATTTT. Amino acids: CASRGLAGGWDTQYF.

The table lists this clone with a few counts. The V call is TRBV9, the J call TRBJ1-2, with D hard to call. Germline V gene sequence: CDR1 SGDLS, CDR2 YYNGEE. V was pared by 0 bases and J by 3 bases, with 6 bases between. CDR3 length: 13 residues. CDR3 in DNA: TGTGCCAGCAGCGTAGTGGAGGACTATGGCTACACCTTC. It specifies CASSVVEDYGYTF.